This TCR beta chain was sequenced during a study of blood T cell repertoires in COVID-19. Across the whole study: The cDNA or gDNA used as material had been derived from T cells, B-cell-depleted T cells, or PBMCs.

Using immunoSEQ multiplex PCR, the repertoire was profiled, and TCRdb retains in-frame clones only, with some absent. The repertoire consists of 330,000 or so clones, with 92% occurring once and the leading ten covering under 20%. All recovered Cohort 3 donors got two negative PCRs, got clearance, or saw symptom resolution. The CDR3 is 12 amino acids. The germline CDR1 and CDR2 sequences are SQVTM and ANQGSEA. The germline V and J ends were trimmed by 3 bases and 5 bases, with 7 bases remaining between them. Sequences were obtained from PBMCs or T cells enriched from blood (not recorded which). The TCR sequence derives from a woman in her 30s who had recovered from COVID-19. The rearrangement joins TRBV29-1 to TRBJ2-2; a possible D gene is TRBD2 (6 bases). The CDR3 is CSVDSGTGELFF. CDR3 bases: TGCAGCGTTGATAGCGGAACCGGGGAGCTGTTTTTT.